The TCR beta chain under discussion was sequenced for a study of cytomegalovirus exposure and HLA in healthy donors. Whole-study results and caveats: Later analysis placed DRB1 highest and HLA-C lowest in TCR association rates, which differed by HLA locus. The study reported that TCR beta sequences accurately predicted HLA-A and HLA-B alleles in most subjects. Per a prior analysis, the majority of TCR beta V segments were productive roughly 90% or roughly 30% of the time. Confirmation was obtained in vitro that a few CMV-associated chains are specific for CMV antigens.

J was trimmed by 3 bases and V by 3 bases; bases with no gene match: 1. From germline, CDR1 is SGHTA and CDR2 FQGTGA. The CDR3 spans 15 residues. Notes on this clone: Its antigen is unknown.

This PCR relied on a set of 60 Vbeta primers and 13 Jbeta primers. Method: immunoSEQ multiplex PCR; TCRdb's copy keeps in-frame clones and lacks some. The sample has over 150,000 clones, about 72% seen once. Sequencing used PBMCs. The J gene is TRBJ2-2, the V gene TRBV7-3; TRBD2 matches at 10 bases. The sequence came from a man in his 60s in good health and CMV-seronegative. The DNA of the CDR3 is TGTGCCAGCAGCTTGGGGACTAGCGACACCGGGGAGCTGTTTTTT. Translating gives CASSLGTSDTGELFF.